The source of this T cell receptor beta chain is a study of T cells in Graves' hyperthyroidism and ophthalmopathy. Findings and limits, study-wide: Most expanded thyroid clonotypes above 0.001 recurred in blood. The model predicted ophthalmopathy a median approximately 6.3 months before onset.

TCR beta CDR3 region amplification was performed from RNA transcripts. The TCR CDR3 was amplified in a first-round RT-PCR using the HTBI primer set. Using its own MiXCR run on the multiplex PCR reads, TCRdb lists one record per CDR3 protein. The data show fewer than 450,000 distinct CDR3 sequences, around an eighth seen once. This CDR3 contains 14 residues. CDR1 MNHEY and CDR2 SMNVEV come from the germline V gene (reference sequence). The V end was cut by 4 bases, the J end by 5 bases, with 9 bases between. Reasons for excluding patients were uncontrolled infection, other autoimmune disease, pregnancy or lactation. Source material for PBMCs was around 10 ml fresh peripheral blood. As for this clonotype: What it recognizes is unknown.

The sequence was collected from a man between 45 and 60 years old with Graves' ophthalmopathy. The gene calls are TRBV27 and TRBJ1-6; D is perhaps TRBD1 (5 bases). Sequenced material: blood. CDR3 sequence reads: CASSWSGNNSPLHF. CDR3 DNA: TGTGCCAGCAGTTGGTCAGGGAATAATTCACCCCTCCACTTT.